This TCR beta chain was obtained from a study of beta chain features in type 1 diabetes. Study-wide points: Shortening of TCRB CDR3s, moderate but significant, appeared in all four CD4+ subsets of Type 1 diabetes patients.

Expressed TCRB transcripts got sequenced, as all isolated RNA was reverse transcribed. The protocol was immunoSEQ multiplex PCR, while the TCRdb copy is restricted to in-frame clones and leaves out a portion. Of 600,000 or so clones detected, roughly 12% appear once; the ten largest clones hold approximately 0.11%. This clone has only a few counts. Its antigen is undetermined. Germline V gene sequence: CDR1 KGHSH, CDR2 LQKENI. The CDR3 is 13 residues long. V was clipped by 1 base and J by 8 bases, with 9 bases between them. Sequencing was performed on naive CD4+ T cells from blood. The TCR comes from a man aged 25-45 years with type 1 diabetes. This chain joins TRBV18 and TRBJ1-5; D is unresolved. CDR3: CASSPQGVEPQHF. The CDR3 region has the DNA TGTGCCAGCTCACCACAGGGCGTTGAGCCCCAGCATTTT. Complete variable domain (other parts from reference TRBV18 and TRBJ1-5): NAGVMQNPRHLVRRRGQEARLRCSPMKGHSHVYWYRQLPEEGLKFMVYLQKENIIDESGMPKERFSAEFPKEGPSILRIQQVVRGDSAAYFCASSPQGVEPQHFGDGTRLSIL.